The next 9 T cell receptor beta chains were all read from a single sample in a study of blood T cell repertoires in COVID-19. Assay used: immunoSEQ multiplex PCR; TCRdb lists only in-frame clones, some missing. The sample lists some 170,000 clones, approximately 90% seen once, with about an eighth in the top ten. The sample comprised peripheral blood. The receptors shown here come from a woman between 70 and 85 years old with COVID-19, enrolled during active disease.

The CDR3 DNA follows: TGTGCCAGCAGTTACAAAGGGACAGGGGTTGGCTACACCTTC. The encoded protein is CASSYKGTGVGYTF. V is TRBV6-5 and J is TRBJ1-2; TRBD1 agrees at 10 bases. Germline CDR1 and CDR2: MNHEY and SVGAGI. Trimming cost V 2 bases and J 7 bases; bases outside gene matches: 4. The CDR3 is 14 residues long.

The CDR3 spells CATSGEKTGSVYRGGNQPQHF. The CDR3 DNA sequence: TGTGCCACCAGCGGGGAGAAGACAGGAAGTGTATATCGGGGTGGCAATCAGCCCCAGCATTTT. This chain uses TRBV15 with TRBJ1-5; perhaps TRBD1 as D (6 bases). V shed 5 bases and J shed 2 bases, with 31 bases lying between them. The CDR3 has 21 residues. Germline V gene data show CDR1 as LNHNV and CDR2 as YYDKDF (reference sequence).

This clone was detected once. The genes are TRBV5-4 and TRBJ2-3; a weak D match, TRBD2 (5 bases). This CDR3 has 13 residues. V was clipped by 1 base and J by 5 bases, with 8 bases between them. Germline lookup yields CDR1 SGHNT and CDR2 YYREEE (reference sequence). The CDR3 here is CASSLIGGDTQYF. The CDR3 DNA reads as TGTGCCAGCAGCTTGATTGGAGGAGATACGCAGTATTTT.

CDR3 loop: CASSDSGSGGDEQFF. The CDR3 DNA reads TGTGCCAGCAGTGACTCGGGTAGCGGGGGGGATGAGCAGTTCTTC. The chain joins TRBV6-4 to TRBJ2-1; 11 bases map to TRBD2. Per germline, CDR1 MRHNA and CDR2 SNTAGT. This CDR3 contains 15 residues. V shed 0 bases and J 8 bases; nucleotides not matched to a gene: 3.

The J gene is TRBJ1-2, the V gene TRBV5-1, with D unresolved. The CDR3 contains 13 residues. The V end was cut by 1 base, the J end by 8 bases, with 12 bases between. The germline CDR1 and CDR2 sequences are SGHRS and YFSETQ. The CDR3 region is CASSLLYGSGYTF. The CDR3 DNA reads as TGCGCCAGCAGCTTGCTTTACGGGAGCGGCTACACCTTC.

J is TRBJ2-1 and V is TRBV9, with 13 bases lining up with TRBD2. This CDR3 comprises 16 residues. Trimming cost V 3 bases and J 5 bases; bases outside gene matches: 5. Germline V gene sequence: CDR1 SGDLS, CDR2 YYNGEE. The CDR3 spells CASSDDTSGRDNEQFF. The CDR3 coding sequence is TGTGCCAGCAGCGATGATACTAGCGGGAGGGACAATGAGCAGTTCTTC.

The chain couples TRBV6-5 to TRBJ1-1; no reliable D call. Germline values: CDR1 MNHEY, CDR2 SVGAGI. V gave up 6 bases and J gave up 0 bases, with 5 bases separating them. The CDR3 extends over 12 amino acids. The DNA for the CDR3 is TGTGCCAGCAGCAACATGAACACTGAAGCTTTCTTT. Translating it yields CASSNMNTEAFF.

CDR3 coding DNA: TGTGCCAGCAGTTCCACGGGATACTATGGCTACACCTTC. It yields the protein CASSSTGYYGYTF. The V and J genes are TRBV12-3 or TRBV12-4 and TRBJ1-2; D uncertain. The CDR3 totals 13 residues. V lost 4 bases and J 3 bases, leaving 9 bases between the germline ends.

The chain uses TRBV6-5 and TRBJ2-1; D might be TRBD1 (6 bases). Germline-derived CDR1 and CDR2 are MNHEY and SVGAGI. This CDR3 has 14 amino acids. Trimming stripped 6 bases from V and 0 bases from J, with 9 bases between. DNA of the CDR3: TGTGCCAGCAGACTGACAGGCTCCTACAATGAGCAGTTCTTC. This translates into CASRLTGSYNEQFF.